The source of this T cell receptor (beta chain) is a study of shared clonotypes between healthy human individuals. The study's findings and limits: Four donors had 4% to 6.5% of their naive CD4 clonotypes in common. Researchers found naive subsets generally carried larger estimated richness than memory subsets.

Method: immunoSEQ multiplex PCR; TCRdb's copy keeps in-frame clones and lacks some. This repertoire shows some 2,000,000 clones, about 95% found once; its top ten account for 0.13%. Between the trimmed V and J ends, which lost 4 bases and 8 bases, there was a span of 24 bases. CDR3 length equals 17 residues. Germline assignment: CDR1 KGHSH and CDR2 LQKENI. As to this clone: Its specificity is unknown.

Sequencing used naive CD4+ T cells sorted from blood. Sample subset: CD45RA+ positively selected. V and J are TRBV18 and TRBJ2-1; perhaps TRBD2 as D (5 bases). This TCR was recovered from a man aged 18 to 30 in good health. Here the CDR3 DNA reads TGTGCCAGCTCACTTACGGCCCCAGAGGGAGTCGGTGATGAGCAGTTCTTC. Its translation is CASSLTAPEGVGDEQFF.